Given below is one TCR beta chain in context. The antigen is not known. This sample is part of a study of T cell responses to AZD1222 COVID-19 vaccine. Whole-study results and caveats: Nearly half of the spike-specific TCRs reportedly recognize variant regions that carry no mutations. There were mostly white British donors and more females than males, and clonal diversity was possibly underestimated.

Clones were read by immunoSEQ multiplex PCR, and TCRdb kept only the in-frame ones, dropping some. The top ten clones hold 1.1% of a sample with some 120,000 clones, about 92% of them seen once. The source of this sequence is an adult in good health. This specimen was peripheral blood, taken on day 0 of AZD1222 vaccination.

CDR3 bases: TGTGCCAGTAGTATAAAGGTGGGGGATCAGCCCCAGCATTTT. Translation gives CASSIKVGDQPQHF. V gene TRBV19 combines with J gene TRBJ1-5, with D maybe TRBD1 (5 bases). Germline CDR1 reads LNHDA; CDR2 reads SQIVND (reference sequence). Trimming removed 2 bases at V and 5 bases at J, with 10 bases between. The CDR3 spans 14 residues.